Listed here is a single T cell receptor beta chain. What it recognizes is unknown. This record comes from a study of OX40 agonist ivuxolimab in advanced cancers. Trimming cost V 3 bases and J 10 bases, with 13 bases left between them. This CDR3 contains 13 residues. The germline V gene encodes CDR1 LNHNV and CDR2 YYDKDF (reference sequence). Overall study findings and caveats: Several nonresponders also turned out to have low normalized T-cell clonal expansion. Clonal expansion by week 6 occurred in CD4+ and CD8+ blood T cells (at 0.1 to 3.0 mg/kg).

Assay used: immunoSEQ multiplex PCR; TCRdb lists only in-frame clones, some missing. The data hold about 20,000 clones, with approximately 87% observed a single time. The receptor was isolated from an adult with an advanced solid tumor such as melanoma, head and neck, liver or kidney cancer. This specimen was CD4+ or CD8+ T cells sorted from blood, taken in a trial of the OX40 agonist ivuxolimab. V and J are TRBV15 and TRBJ2-1, with unresolved D. The CDR3, as DNA: TGTGCCACCAGCAGTGGGCTTGCAAGCGAGCAGTTCTTC. This gives the protein CATSSGLASEQFF.